Following are 31 T cell receptor beta chains from one sample sequenced in a study of OX40 agonist ivuxolimab in advanced cancers. Using immunoSEQ multiplex PCR, the repertoire was profiled, and TCRdb retains in-frame clones only, with some absent. The sample carries about 73,000 clones, over 80% recorded once. Source: CD4+ or CD8+ T cells sorted from blood, taken in a trial of the OX40 agonist ivuxolimab. All receptors come from an adult with an advanced solid tumor such as melanoma, head and neck, liver or kidney cancer.

The chain carries TRBV19 and TRBJ1-2; 11 bases map to TRBD1. The CDR3 contains 16 residues. Germline loops: CDR1 LNHDA, CDR2 SQIVND (reference sequence). V lost 5 bases to trimming and J lost 3 bases; unmatched junction nucleotides: 8. The chain's CDR3 is CASSLGRGQGDYGYTF. The CDR3 nucleotides read TGTGCCAGTAGTCTCGGTCGGGGACAGGGGGACTATGGCTACACCTTC.

The V and J genes are TRBV27 and TRBJ2-7; 11 bases match TRBD2. V was clipped by 5 bases and J by 3 bases; unmatched bases: 6. Germline CDR1 is MNHEY and CDR2 is SMNVEV (reference sequence). This CDR3 is 15 amino acids long. The CDR3 loop reads CASSRWGLADYEQYF. CDR3 DNA: TGTGCCAGCAGTAGGTGGGGACTAGCGGACTACGAGCAGTACTTC.

This clone was counted a single time. The V call is TRBV7-8, the J call TRBJ2-7, with 7 bases fitting TRBD1. The junction had 3 bases not matched to a gene; V was cut back by 4 bases and J by 3 bases. This CDR3 has 13 amino acids. The germline gives CDR1 SGHVS, CDR2 FQNEAQ. This CDR3 is CASSYGTDYEQYF. The CDR3 nucleotides read TGTGCCAGCAGCTACGGGACAGACTACGAGCAGTACTTC.

The genes are TRBV2 and TRBJ2-1, with TRBD2 as a possible D gene (5 bases). Looked up from germline, CDR1 is SNHLY and CDR2 is FYNNEI. V was clipped by 9 bases and J by 6 bases, with 18 bases between them. CDR3 length: 14 amino acids. The CDR3 spells CASTQDSVGNEQFF. In DNA, the CDR3 is TGTGCCAGTACTCAGGACTCTGTGGGCAATGAGCAGTTCTTC.

The gene calls are TRBV29-1 and TRBJ2-5, with 8 bases lining up with TRBD1. In germline, CDR1 is SQVTM, CDR2 ANQGSEA. This CDR3 contains 11 residues. Trimming removed 3 bases from V and 7 bases from J; junction bases left unmatched: 1. The CDR3 DNA follows: TGCAGCGTTGATACAGGGGGGACCCAGTACTTC. This translates into CSVDTGGTQYF. The whole variable domain, filled in from reference TRBV29-1 and TRBJ2-5, reads SAVISQKPSRDICQRGTSLTIQCQVDSQVTMMFWYRQQPGQSLTLIATANQGSEATYESGFVIDKFPISRPNLTFSTLTVSNMSPEDSSIYLCSVDTGGTQYFGPGTRLLVL.

This chain uses TRBV29-1 with TRBJ1-1; D not certain. Germline lookup yields CDR1 SQVTM and CDR2 ANQGSEA. This CDR3 is built from 14 residues. V was trimmed by 1 base and J by 5 bases, leaving 14 bases between them. The CDR3 nucleotides are TGCAGCGTTGAAGGCCGCACGTCGGATACTGAAGCTTTCTTT. This codes for CSVEGRTSDTEAFF.

The chain employs TRBV6-1 and TRBJ1-1; D is ambiguous. V was clipped by 1 base and J by 6 bases, with 15 bases between them. Germline V gives CDR1 MNHNS, CDR2 SASEGT. CDR3 length equals 15 residues. CDR3 in DNA: TGTGCCAGCAGTGAAGGACGCGTCCAGAAGGCTGAAGCTTTCTTT. Translated: CASSEGRVQKAEAFF.

J is TRBJ1-4 and V is TRBV5-5; D unclear. Germline V lookup: CDR1 SGHKS, CDR2 YYEKEE (reference sequence). The ends were cut back, 2 bases at V and 3 bases at J, with 8 bases in the middle. The CDR3 length is 14 residues. This chain's CDR3 is CASSFGYSNEKLFF. For the CDR3, the DNA is TGTGCCAGCAGCTTCGGGTATTCTAATGAAAAACTGTTTTTT.

The J gene is TRBJ2-7, the V gene TRBV21-1; TRBD2, the table's D call, lacks a check against the DNA. TRBV21-1 is deemed a pseudogene. The CDR3 spans 14 residues. CDR3 DNA sequence: TGTGCCAGCAGCAACTACTTGACTGTTTTAGAGCAGTACTTC. Its protein is CASSNYLTVLEQYF.

The chain joins TRBV7-7 to TRBJ2-7, with D perhaps being TRBD1 or TRBD2 (5 bases each). V was pared by 1 base and J by 6 bases, with 10 bases between. The CDR3 contains 13 residues. The germline V gene encodes CDR1 SSHAT and CDR2 FNYEAQ (reference sequence). The CDR3 DNA reads TGTGCCAGCAGCTTAGTAGAGGGGTCCGAGCAGTACTTC. Its translation is CASSLVEGSEQYF.

This rearrangement joins TRBV19 to TRBJ2-7; maybe TRBD2 (6 bases). This CDR3 is built from 14 residues. CDR1 LNHDA and CDR2 SQIVND come from the germline V gene (reference sequence). V was clipped by 6 bases and J by 2 bases, with 14 bases between them. CDR3 protein: CASSLGGVAYEQYF. DNA of the CDR3: TGTGCCAGTAGCCTAGGCGGGGTAGCCTACGAGCAGTACTTC.

The rearrangement uses TRBV6-1 and TRBJ1-2, with D tentatively TRBD1 (6 bases). CDR1 MNHNS and CDR2 SASEGT come from the germline V gene. Trimming stripped 5 bases from V and 3 bases from J, with 13 bases between. This CDR3 comprises 14 residues. In DNA form, the CDR3 reads TGTGCCAGCAGTCATCCAGGGGATTACTATGGCTACACCTTC. Translated: CASSHPGDYYGYTF.

The V and J genes are TRBV5-1 and TRBJ1-1, with a possible D match to TRBD1 (5 bases). V shed 0 bases and J shed 4 bases, with 13 bases lying between them. CDR1 is SGHRS, CDR2 YFSETQ, per germline. The CDR3 is 15 residues long. Written as DNA, the CDR3 is TGCGCCAGCAGCTTGGAGCACGTTGGGGCCACTGAAGCTTTCTTT. It is translated as CASSLEHVGATEAFF.

V usage is TRBV29-1 and J usage is TRBJ1-2; unclear D gene. V gave up 1 base and J gave up 2 bases, with 8 bases separating them. This CDR3 has 13 amino acids. Germline V gene lookup returns CDR1 SQVTM and CDR2 ANQGSEA. The CDR3 nucleotides are TGCAGCGTTGAAGGGGGTCTAAACTATGGCTACACCTTC. Translating gives CSVEGGLNYGYTF.

The rearrangement uses TRBV28 and TRBJ2-7, with 10 bases fitting TRBD2. With V trimmed by 2 bases and J by 2 bases, 15 bases remained unmatched. The germline V gene encodes CDR1 MDHEN and CDR2 SYDVKM. CDR3 length: 19 residues. The CDR3 nucleotides read TGTGCCAGCAGTTTAAACCCCTTACAGGCTAGCGGGAGTACCTACGAGCAGTACTTC. As protein: CASSLNPLQASGSTYEQYF. Drawing the rest from reference TRBV28 and TRBJ2-7, the complete variable domain is DVKVTQSSRYLVKRTGEKVFLECVQDMDHENMFWYRQDPGLGLRLIYFSYDVKMKEKGDIPEGYSVSREKKERFSLILESASTNQTSMYLCASSLNPLQASGSTYEQYFGPGTRLTVT.

This clone was counted once. This CDR3 is CASSLSGGQLRYEQYF. DNA of the CDR3: TGTGCCAGCAGTTTATCAGGGGGACAGCTGAGGTACGAGCAGTACTTC. The J gene is TRBJ2-7, the V gene TRBV27; 7 bases fit TRBD1. The length of the CDR3 is 16 residues. The germline CDR1 and CDR2 sequences are MNHEY and SMNVEV (reference sequence). Losses at the gene ends were 0 bases for V and 4 bases for J; bases not matched to a gene: 9.

Only a few counts were recorded for this clone. The sample contains more than one DNA sequence encoding this CDR3. The chain has TRBV5-6 and TRBJ2-5; the match to TRBD1 covers 8 bases. This CDR3 is 14 amino acids long. Trimming at V came to 4 bases and at J to 2 bases, leaving 4 bases not matched to a gene. Germline V CDR1 and CDR2: SGHDT, YYEEEE. This chain's CDR3 is CASSTWTGQETQYF. CDR3 in DNA: TGTGCCAGCAGCACATGGACAGGGCAAGAGACCCAGTACTTC.

The CDR3 DNA reads TGTGCCAGCAGCGTCCTGAGCGGGGGGGCAACCGGGGAGCTGTTTTTT. It codes for CASSVLSGGATGELFF. The chain carries TRBV9 and TRBJ2-2; 10 positions agree with TRBD2. The J segment lost 5 bases and the V segment lost 2 bases, leaving 6 bases of the junction unmatched. The germline V gene has CDR1 SGDLS and CDR2 YYNGEE. This CDR3 contains 16 residues. The entire variable domain, with the rest obtained from reference TRBV9 and TRBJ2-2, is as follows: DSGVTQTPKHLITATGQRVTLRCSPRSGDLSVYWYQQSLDQGLQFLIQYYNGEERAKGNILERFSAQQFPDLHSELNLSSLELGDSALYFCASSVLSGGATGELFFGEGSRLTVL.

The genes are TRBV5-6 and TRBJ2-7; D is undetermined. CDR1 SGHDT and CDR2 YYEEEE come from the germline V gene. Trimming removed 0 bases at V and 3 bases at J, with 7 bases between. The CDR3 has 13 amino acids. The CDR3 sequence: CASSLGDLYEQYF. In DNA form, the CDR3 reads TGTGCCAGCAGCTTGGGTGACCTCTACGAGCAGTACTTC. The whole variable domain, remainder taken from reference TRBV5-6 and TRBJ2-7, is DAGVTQSPTHLIKTRGQQVTLRCSPKSGHDTVSWYQQALGQGPQFIFQYYEEEERQRGNFPDRFSGHQFPNYSSELNVNALLLGDSALYLCASSLGDLYEQYFGPGTRLTVT.

The chain carries TRBV7-9 and TRBJ2-1; D uncertain. Trimming took off 8 bases at V and 8 bases at J, with 10 bases between the two ends. This CDR3 is built from 11 residues. CDR1 is SEHNR, CDR2 FQNEAQ, per germline (reference sequence). The CDR3 loop reads CASRTDYEQFF. The CDR3 DNA follows: TGTGCCAGCCGGACCGATTATGAGCAGTTCTTC. The full variable domain, completed using reference TRBV7-9 and TRBJ2-1, is DTGVSQNPRHKITKRGQNVTFRCDPISEHNRLYWYRQTLGQGPEFLTYFQNEAQLEKSRLLSDRFSAERPKGSFSTLEIQRTEQGDSAMYLCASRTDYEQFFGPGTRLTVL.

The chain recombines TRBV19 with TRBJ2-5; tentatively, D is TRBD1 (6 bases). Germline V gene data show CDR1 as LNHDA and CDR2 as SQIVND (reference sequence). The CDR3 runs 14 residues. Trimming removed 2 bases at V and 1 base at J, with 8 bases between. CDR3 coding DNA: TGTGCCAGTAGTATAACAGGGCCCCAAGAGACCCAGTACTTC. Protein: CASSITGPQETQYF.

The count of this clone is one. V usage is TRBV29-1 and J usage is TRBJ2-1; no definite D call. The ends were cut back, 3 bases at V and 3 bases at J, with 6 bases in the middle. CDR3 size: 12 residues. Germline V gives CDR1 SQVTM, CDR2 ANQGSEA. Here the CDR3 reads CSVDVLYNEQFF. The CDR3 nucleotides are TGCAGCGTTGACGTCCTCTACAATGAGCAGTTCTTC.

The chain carries TRBV10-3 and TRBJ2-1; D possibly uses TRBD1 or TRBD2 (5 bases each). Germline CDR1 reads ENHRY; CDR2 reads SYGVKD. The CDR3 has 15 residues. The V and J ends lost 6 bases and 3 bases respectively, with 15 bases between them. DNA of the CDR3: TGTGCCATCAGAACCGGGACCCGTAACTACAATGAGCAGTTCTTC. It translates to CAIRTGTRNYNEQFF.

The chain links TRBV4-1 to TRBJ1-2, with D perhaps matching TRBD1 (6 bases). CDR1 MGHRA and CDR2 YSYEKL come from the germline V gene. This CDR3 contains 17 residues. V lost 3 bases to trimming and J lost 0 bases, with 17 bases between them. CDR3 bases: TGCGCCAGCAGCCACTTCCAAGAGGGGGGCTCTAACTATGGCTACACCTTC. This gives the protein CASSHFQEGGSNYGYTF.

V usage is TRBV30 and J usage is TRBJ1-2; D remains ambiguous. The V end lost 2 bases, the J end lost 0 bases, and 10 bases lay between the germline ends. CDR1 is GTSNPN, CDR2 SVGIG, per germline (reference sequence). This CDR3 is 14 amino acids long. The CDR3 region has the DNA TGTGCCTGGAGTCGTACCCAGGCTAACTATGGCTACACCTTC. It codes for CAWSRTQANYGYTF.

The CDR3 DNA follows: TGTGCCAGCACCACTACAGGGGGCTCTAATTCACCCCTCCACTTT. This sequence encodes CASTTTGGSNSPLHF. The genes are TRBV27 and TRBJ1-6; 9 bases map to TRBD1. V was pared by 7 bases and J by 6 bases, with 7 bases of the junction left unmatched. Germline CDR1 and CDR2: MNHEY and SMNVEV (reference sequence). The CDR3 extends over 15 amino acids.

By proportion, this clone is medium-sized. The rearrangement joins TRBV5-6 to TRBJ1-1; D not certain. Trimming stripped 1 base from V and 1 base from J, with 5 bases between. Germline V gene lookup returns CDR1 SGHDT and CDR2 YYEEEE. CDR3 length equals 13 residues. The CDR3 loop reads CASSLTWNTEAFF. CDR3 nucleotide sequence: TGTGCCAGCAGCTTGACCTGGAACACTGAAGCTTTCTTT.

The genes are TRBV5-1 and TRBJ1-2; possible D gene TRBD1, 6 bases. The CDR3 has 13 amino acids. Germline CDR1 SGHRS, CDR2 YFSETQ. Trimming shortened V by 1 base and J by 6 bases, and 10 bases separated the two germline ends. The CDR3 region has the DNA TGCGCCAGCAGCTTGCAGGGGTCGCATGGCTACACCTTC. Translating it yields CASSLQGSHGYTF.

The V gene is TRBV9, the J gene TRBJ1-2, with TRBD1 matching 7 bases. Germline CDR1 reads SGDLS; CDR2 reads YYNGEE. This CDR3 contains 15 residues. Trimming cost V 3 bases and J 5 bases; bases outside gene matches: 10. In DNA form, the CDR3 reads TGTGCCAGCAGCGGGGACAGTCCCCATTGGTATGGCTACACCTTC. This sequence encodes CASSGDSPHWYGYTF.

The rearrangement uses TRBV11-2 and TRBJ2-7, with TRBD1 matching 9 bases. The CDR3 has 14 residues. After removal of 5 bases from V and 2 bases from J, the junction contained 4 bases not matched to a gene. CDR1 and CDR2 (germline): SGHAT, FQNNGV. CDR3 nucleotide sequence: TGTGCCAGCAGCCCGGGACAGGGTACCTACGAGCAGTACTTC. Protein sequence: CASSPGQGTYEQYF.

V gene TRBV15 combines with J gene TRBJ2-1, with TRBD1 identical over 9 bases. Germline loops: CDR1 LNHNV, CDR2 YYDKDF (reference sequence). V shed 4 bases and J 4 bases; nucleotides not matched to a gene: 8. This CDR3 has 16 amino acids. The CDR3 loop reads CATSIAEQGAYNEQFF. The CDR3 DNA is TGTGCCACCAGCATAGCTGAACAGGGGGCTTACAATGAGCAGTTCTTC. The entire variable domain, with the rest obtained from reference TRBV15 and TRBJ2-1, is as follows: DAMVIQNPRYQVTQFGKPVTLSCSQTLNHNVMYWYQQKSSQAPKLLFHYYDKDFNNEADTPDNFQSRRPNTSFCFLDIRSPGLGDTAMYLCATSIAEQGAYNEQFFGPGTRLTVL.